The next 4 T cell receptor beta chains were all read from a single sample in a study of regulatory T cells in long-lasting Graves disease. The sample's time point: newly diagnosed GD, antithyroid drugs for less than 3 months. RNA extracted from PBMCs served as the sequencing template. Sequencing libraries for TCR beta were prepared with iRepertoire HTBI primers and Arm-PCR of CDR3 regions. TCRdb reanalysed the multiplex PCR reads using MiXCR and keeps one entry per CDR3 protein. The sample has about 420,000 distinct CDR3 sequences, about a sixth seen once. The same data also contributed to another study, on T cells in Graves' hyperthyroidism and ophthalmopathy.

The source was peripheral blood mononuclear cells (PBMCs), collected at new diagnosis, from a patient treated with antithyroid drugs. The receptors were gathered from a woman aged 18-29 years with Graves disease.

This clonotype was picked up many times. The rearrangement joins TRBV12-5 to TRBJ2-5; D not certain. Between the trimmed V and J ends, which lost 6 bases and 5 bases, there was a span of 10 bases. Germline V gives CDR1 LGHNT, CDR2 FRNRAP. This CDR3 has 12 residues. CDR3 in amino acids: CASGSGGETQYF. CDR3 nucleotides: TGTGCTAGTGGATCCGGCGGTGAGACCCAGTACTTC. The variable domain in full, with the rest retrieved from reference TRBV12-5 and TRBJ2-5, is DARVTQTPRHKVTEMGQEVTMRCQPILGHNTVFWYRQTMMQGLELLAYFRNRAPLDDSGMPKDRFSAEMPDATLATLKIQPSEPRDSAVYFCASGSGGETQYFGPGTRLLVL.

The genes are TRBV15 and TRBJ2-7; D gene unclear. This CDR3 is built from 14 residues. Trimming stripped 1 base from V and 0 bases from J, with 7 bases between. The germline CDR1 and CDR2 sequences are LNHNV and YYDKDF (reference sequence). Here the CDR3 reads CATSRVQLSYEQYF. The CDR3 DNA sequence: TGTGCCACCAGCAGAGTACAGCTCTCCTACGAGCAGTACTTC.

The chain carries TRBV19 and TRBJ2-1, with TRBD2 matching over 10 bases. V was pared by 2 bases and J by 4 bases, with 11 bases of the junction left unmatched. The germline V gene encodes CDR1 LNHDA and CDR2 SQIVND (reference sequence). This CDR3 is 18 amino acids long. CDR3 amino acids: CASSIRTSGEPLYNEQFF. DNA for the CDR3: TGTGCCAGTAGTATACGGACTAGCGGAGAACCCCTTTACAATGAGCAGTTCTTC.

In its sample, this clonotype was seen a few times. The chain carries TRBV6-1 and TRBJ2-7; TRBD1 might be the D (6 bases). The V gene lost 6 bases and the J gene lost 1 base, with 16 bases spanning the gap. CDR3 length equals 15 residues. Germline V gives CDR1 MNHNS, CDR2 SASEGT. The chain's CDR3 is CASRPPGEGSYEQYF. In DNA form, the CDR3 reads TGTGCCAGCAGACCCCCAGGGGAAGGGTCCTACGAGCAGTACTTC.